A single sample is the source of the 27 T cell receptor beta chains below, sequenced in a study of T-cell reconstitution after alpha-beta-depleted transplantation in children. This sample's TCRbeta library carried unique molecular identifier barcodes. From the PCR reads, TCRdb called clonotypes with MiXCR, one entry per CDR3 protein. The sample lists more than 400,000 distinct CDR3 sequences; around 46% were seen once. This specimen consisted of PBMCs, obtained before TCRalphabeta/CD19-depleted stem cell transplant. These receptors originate from a girl aged 2 to 10 with aplastic anemia, due to receive a stem cell transplant.

This clonotype occurred a few times. This clone may be a read error of a much larger clone one base away. The chain uses TRBV7-7 and TRBJ2-5; 7 bases fit TRBD2. CDR3 length equals 13 residues. Per germline, CDR1 SSHAT and CDR2 FNYEAQ (reference sequence). The V gene end was trimmed by 4 bases and the J gene end by 4 bases; junction bases not matched to a gene: 3. Here the CDR3 DNA reads TGTGCCAGCAGCTCCGGGACTACAGAGACCCAGTACTTC. Protein: CASSSGTTETQYF.

This clonotype came up many times. The rearrangement joins TRBV12-3 or TRBV12-4 to TRBJ1-1; possible D gene TRBD1, 6 bases. The CDR3 length is 16 residues. V was cut by 4 bases and J by 0 bases, with 15 bases left in between. In nucleotides, the CDR3 is TGTGCCAGCAGTTCCATCAACAGGGACTTGAACACTGAAGCTTTCTTT. This encodes CASSSINRDLNTEAFF.

The chain joins TRBV30 to TRBJ2-7, with D hard to call. V was trimmed by 3 bases and J by 3 bases, leaving 6 bases between them. Germline V gene lookup returns CDR1 GTSNPN and CDR2 SVGIG (reference sequence). There are 11 residues in the CDR3. CDR3 in amino acids: CAWRASYEQYF. CDR3 nucleotides: TGTGCCTGGAGAGCCAGCTACGAGCAGTACTTC.

The chain is built from TRBV5-1 and TRBJ2-7, with TRBD2 matching 9 bases. V gave up 3 bases and J gave up 3 bases; unmatched junction bases: 10. This CDR3 has 16 residues. Germline V CDR1 and CDR2: SGHRS, YFSETQ. The CDR3 sequence: CASSWALAGEGYEQYF. The CDR3 DNA follows: TGCGCCAGCAGCTGGGCGTTAGCGGGAGAAGGCTACGAGCAGTACTTC.

V usage is TRBV6-1 and J usage is TRBJ1-3, with D hard to call. V was shortened by 5 bases and J by 0 bases, with 14 bases between the two germline ends. The CDR3 has 16 amino acids. Germline CDR1 reads MNHNS; CDR2 reads SASEGT. The CDR3 bases are TGTGCCAGCAGTCATCTAATTACCTACTCTGGAAACACCATATATTTT. Amino acid sequence: CASSHLITYSGNTIYF.

This clonotype has only a few counts. The chain combines TRBV20-1 with TRBJ1-3; D not certain. The ends were cut back, 4 bases at V and 4 bases at J, with 8 bases in the middle. The CDR3 is 12 residues long. CDR1 is DFQATT, CDR2 SNEGSKA, per germline (reference sequence). CDR3 residues: CSANKAGNTIYF. The CDR3 region has the DNA TGCAGTGCTAATAAGGCCGGAAACACCATATATTTT.

V and J are TRBV20-1 and TRBJ1-5; D might be TRBD1 (6 bases). The CDR3 runs 13 residues. Trimming took 3 bases from V and 2 from J, leaving 8 bases between them. Germline assignment: CDR1 DFQATT and CDR2 SNEGSKA (reference sequence). The CDR3 nucleotides read TGCAGTGCTAGTTCAGGGGGCAATCAGCCCCAGCATTTT. Its protein product is CSASSGGNQPQHF.

This clonotype was picked up a small number of times. The chain uses TRBV7-9 and TRBJ2-3; D is perhaps TRBD1 (6 bases). The germline CDR1 and CDR2 sequences are SEHNR and FQNEAQ (reference sequence). The CDR3 extends over 15 amino acids. The germline V and J ends were trimmed by 7 bases and 4 bases, with 18 bases remaining between them. In DNA, the CDR3 is TGTGCCAGCACCCTCCGGGACATTTCGGCAGATACGCAGTATTTT. It is translated as CASTLRDISADTQYF.

The chain recombines TRBV7-9 with TRBJ1-6, with 8 nucleotides matching TRBD1. V was clipped by 5 bases and J by 7 bases; unmatched bases: 4. Germline CDR1 is SEHNR and CDR2 is FQNEAQ (reference sequence). This CDR3 region has 14 residues. CDR3 DNA: TGTGCCAGCAGCCAAACAGGGGGGAATTCACCCCTCCACTTT. It codes for CASSQTGGNSPLHF. The whole variable domain, filled in from reference TRBV7-9 and TRBJ1-6, reads DTGVSQNPRHKITKRGQNVTFRCDPISEHNRLYWYRQTLGQGPEFLTYFQNEAQLEKSRLLSDRFSAERPKGSFSTLEIQRTEQGDSAMYLCASSQTGGNSPLHFGNGTRLTVT.

The chain carries TRBV7-9 and TRBJ2-5, with 7 bases fitting TRBD1. The V and J ends lost 0 bases and 2 bases, in that order; junction bases with no gene match: 3. This CDR3 is 15 amino acids long. Germline CDR1 is SEHNR and CDR2 is FQNEAQ (reference sequence). DNA of the CDR3: TGTGCCAGCAGCTTAGCGAGCAGGGGGCAAGAGACCCAGTACTTC. Its translation is CASSLASRGQETQYF.

This clonotype was found a few times. The rearrangement joins TRBV20-1 to TRBJ2-4, with 11 bases matching TRBD2. Germline assignment: CDR1 DFQATT and CDR2 SNEGSKA (reference sequence). The CDR3 length is 16 residues. The CDR3 sequence: CSLAGGPSGAKNIQYF. The CDR3 nucleotides read TGCAGCTTAGCGGGAGGGCCCTCAGGAGCCAAAAACATTCAGTACTTC.

This chain connects TRBV11-2 to TRBJ1-2, with D maybe TRBD1 (6 bases). Germline CDR1 SGHAT, CDR2 FQNNGV. CDR3 length: 15 amino acids. V was cut by 1 base and J by 3 bases, with 12 bases left in between. This CDR3 reads CASSLAGGAYYGYTF. Written as DNA, the CDR3 is TGTGCCAGCAGCTTAGCCGGGGGGGCCTACTATGGCTACACCTTC. The whole variable domain, filled in from reference TRBV11-2 and TRBJ1-2, reads EAGVAQSPRYKIIEKRQSVAFWCNPISGHATLYWYQQILGQGPKLLIQFQNNGVVDDSQLPKDRFSAERLKGVDSTLKIQPAKLEDSAVYLCASSLAGGAYYGYTFGSGTRLTVV.

This clonotype was counted ten times or more. V gene TRBV18 combines with J gene TRBJ1-5; no firm D call. Per germline, CDR1 KGHSH and CDR2 LQKENI. The CDR3 runs 13 residues. V lost 3 bases to trimming and J lost 2 bases, with 5 bases between them. In DNA form, the CDR3 reads TGTGCCAGCTCACCGGAGCGCAATCAGCCCCAGCATTTT. It is translated as CASSPERNQPQHF.

This clonotype was detected many times. The rearrangement uses TRBV11-2 and TRBJ2-7; 7 nucleotides match TRBD2. The CDR3 runs 16 residues. V dropped 1 base and J dropped 3; count of bases not matched to a gene: 9. The germline CDR1 and CDR2 sequences are SGHAT and FQNNGV. The CDR3 DNA reads TGTGCCAGCAGCTTAGGCCTTAGCGGGTTCCTCTACGAGCAGTACTTC. Translated: CASSLGLSGFLYEQYF.

The gene calls are TRBV20-1 and TRBJ1-2; D not certain. This CDR3 region has 15 residues. Between the trimmed V and J ends, which lost 7 bases and 1 base, there was a span of 19 bases. Germline V CDR1 and CDR2: DFQATT, SNEGSKA (reference sequence). In nucleotides, the CDR3 is TGCAGTGTTGCAAAACCGGAGCAGGTTAACTATGGCTACACCTTC. Amino acid sequence: CSVAKPEQVNYGYTF.

The gene calls are TRBV6-5 and TRBJ1-5, with D perhaps TRBD1 (5 bases). CDR1 is MNHEY and CDR2 is SVGAGI in the germline V gene. The CDR3 runs to 15 residues. Trimming removed 4 bases from V and 0 bases from J, with 10 bases in between. The CDR3 here is CASSLGRYSNQPQHF. CDR3 DNA sequence: TGTGCCAGCAGTTTGGGACGGTATAGCAATCAGCCCCAGCATTTT.

The CDR3 here is CASSLVAGADNEQFF. The DNA for the CDR3 is TGCGCCAGCAGCCTAGTAGCGGGGGCCGACAATGAGCAGTTCTTC. The chain carries TRBV5-1 and TRBJ2-1; 9 bases are a match to TRBD2. CDR3 length: 15 amino acids. V dropped 4 bases and J dropped 5; count of bases not matched to a gene: 7. Germline V CDR1 and CDR2: SGHRS, YFSETQ.

The chain has TRBV6-2 or TRBV6-3 and TRBJ2-1, with D tentatively TRBD2 (5 bases). Germline V CDR1 and CDR2: MNHEY, SVGEGT. The CDR3 runs 14 residues. The V gene lost 6 bases and the J gene lost 7 bases, with 16 bases spanning the gap. For the CDR3, the DNA is TGTGCCAGCAGGGCAGGAGGTACGGGGAATGAGCAGTTCTTC. Translation: CASRAGGTGNEQFF.

The chain links TRBV5-1 to TRBJ2-5; 8 nucleotides match TRBD2. J lost 2 bases, V lost 2 bases, and 5 bases had no gene match. Germline-derived CDR1 and CDR2 are SGHRS and YFSETQ. The CDR3 runs 15 residues. DNA of the CDR3: TGCGCCAGCAGCTTCGAGGCGGGAGGACAAGAGACCCAGTACTTC. It codes for CASSFEAGGQETQYF. Full variable domain (outside the CDR3, taken from reference TRBV5-1 and TRBJ2-5): KAGVTQTPRYLIKTRGQQVTLSCSPISGHRSVSWYQQTPGQGLQFLFEYFSETQRNKGNFPGRFSGRQFSNSRSEMNVSTLELGDSALYLCASSFEAGGQETQYFGPGTRLLVL.

The chain joins TRBV5-1 to TRBJ2-5; the D is unclear. The CDR3 is 11 amino acids. Between the trimmed V and J ends, which lost 6 bases and 3 bases, there was a span of 6 bases. Germline CDR1 reads SGHRS; CDR2 reads YFSETQ. The CDR3, as DNA: TGCGCCAGCAACCCGAAAGAGACCCAGTACTTC. It specifies CASNPKETQYF.

This clonotype occurred many times. V usage is TRBV12-3 or TRBV12-4 and J usage is TRBJ2-5; D uncertain. CDR3 length equals 14 residues. The germline V and J ends were trimmed by 5 bases and 14 bases, with 24 bases remaining between them. In DNA form, the CDR3 reads TGTGCCAGCAGTCCCACTTTGAACCGACCCGCAAGTTACTTC. This translates into CASSPTLNRPASYF.

The chain combines TRBV11-2 with TRBJ2-3; TRBD2 matches 12 bases. V gave up 4 bases and J gave up 8 bases; unmatched junction bases: 16. The germline gives CDR1 SGHAT, CDR2 FQNNGV. The CDR3 has 18 residues. CDR3 in DNA: TGTGCCAGCAGCTCCCTTCATGGGGCTAGCGGGAGGGGAGGTACGCAGTATTTT. It is translated as CASSSLHGASGRGGTQYF.

V and J are TRBV20-1 and TRBJ2-3, with 7 bases that match TRBD2. With V trimmed by 0 bases and J by 4 bases, 7 bases remained unmatched. Germline assignment: CDR1 DFQATT and CDR2 SNEGSKA (reference sequence). The CDR3 loop spans 15 amino acids. CDR3 coding DNA: TGCAGTGCTAGAGATCTGGGAGGGATTCCAGATACGCAGTATTTT. This codes for CSARDLGGIPDTQYF.

The sample holds many counts of this clonotype. The rearrangement links TRBV7-2 to TRBJ1-1; D is perhaps TRBD1 (5 bases). The CDR3 loop spans 13 amino acids. V was clipped by 5 bases and J by 3 bases, with 10 bases between them. Looked up from germline, CDR1 is SGHTA and CDR2 is FQGNSA. The CDR3 sequence is CASSIDRHTEAFF. The DNA for the CDR3 is TGTGCCAGCAGCATCGACAGACACACTGAAGCTTTCTTT.

The rearrangement joins TRBV15 to TRBJ2-1; D is unclear. Germline CDR1 reads LNHNV; CDR2 reads YYDKDF (reference sequence). The CDR3 runs 15 residues. The V end was cut by 5 bases, the J end by 6 bases, with 17 bases between. CDR3: CATSSPALSGNEQFF. CDR3 coding DNA: TGTGCCACCAGCTCCCCGGCCCTCTCCGGCAATGAGCAGTTCTTC.

This clonotype was recorded many times. The chain has TRBV12-3 or TRBV12-4 and TRBJ2-6, with TRBD1 as a possible D gene (5 bases). The germline V and J ends were trimmed by 8 bases and 0 bases, with 8 bases remaining between them. The CDR3 extends over 14 amino acids. The CDR3 here is CASRQGSGANVLTF. CDR3 DNA sequence: TGTGCCAGCCGGCAGGGCTCTGGGGCCAACGTCCTGACTTTC.

The CDR3 spells CASSLAGWGREGNIQYF. CDR3 in DNA: TGTGCCAGCAGCTTAGCTGGGTGGGGGCGAGAAGGAAACATTCAGTACTTC. The V and J genes are TRBV7-8 and TRBJ2-4; D perhaps matches TRBD1 (6 bases). The germline CDR1 and CDR2 sequences are SGHVS and FQNEAQ. Trimming removed 0 bases from V and 6 bases from J, with 18 bases in between. The CDR3 length is 17 residues.